These T cell receptor beta chains were read from a single sample in a study of T cell repertoires in cytomegalovirus infection. From the reads, TCRdb called clonotypes with MiXCR, one entry per CDR3 protein. Here the sample spans some 270,000 distinct CDR3 sequences, over 15% being singletons. Sample: CD8+ T cells from PBMCs. The receptors shown here come from a human donor in good health (CMV status not recorded). Some clones in this sample may be carry-over from other donors' samples. The CDR3 runs from the conserved cysteine through the conserved F or W. The order of the fields is J gene, V gene, CDR3 protein.

>TRBJ2-1|TRBV7-6
CASSLGDRGYNEQFF
>TRBJ1-5|TRBV19
CASTEWDSNQPQHF
>TRBJ2-7|TRBV6-1
CASSLVTENTYEQYF
>TRBJ2-4|TRBV4-1
CASTEGVNIQYF
>TRBJ1-5|TRBV7-2
CASSRAGGGNQPQHF
>TRBJ2-3|TRBV27
CASSPLGAGGRTDTQYF
>TRBJ1-1|TRBV2
CASSDRSRTEAFF
>TRBJ1-1|TRBV9
CASSEGGVGTEAFF
>TRBJ2-7|TRBV2
CASTEGTGGYEQYF
>TRBJ1-2|TRBV14
CASSQTRDPPGGYTF
>TRBJ1-6|TRBV25-1
CASSEISSSSPLHF
>TRBJ1-2|TRBV29-1
CSVGGRGARLYGYTF
>TRBJ2-1|TRBV29-1
CSVPPPGGGSYNEQFF
>TRBJ1-2|TRBV7-9
CASSPRGAEGYTF
>TRBJ2-3|TRBV2
CASIQDQNTQYF
>TRBJ1-5|TRBV29-1
CSVGDGTFGPQHF
>TRBJ2-3|TRBV4-2
CASSQGPSGVTDTQYF
>TRBJ2-3|TRBV2
CASSEYSAVTDTQYF
>TRBJ2-1|TRBV12-3/TRBV12-4
CASSFYPGTPTGVFKFF
>TRBJ2-5|TRBV6-6
CASSYSRLFPGSQETQYF
>TRBJ2-3|TRBV11-1
CASSLYPESDRDPDTQYF
>TRBJ2-7|TRBV14
CASSQETGYLYEQYF